This TCR beta chain was obtained from a study of T-cell memory formation after mild COVID-19. Germline-derived CDR1 and CDR2 are SSHAT and FNYEAQ (reference sequence). This CDR3 is 14 amino acids long. Note on this clonotype: A junction boundary mismatches the germline segment, possibly from a read error.

Using its own MiXCR run on the 5' RACE reads, TCRdb lists one record per CDR3 protein. Here the sample spans around 250,000 distinct CDR3 sequences, roughly 10% being singletons. The source material was PBMCs or a T cell subset sorted from them (not recorded which). V usage is TRBV7-7 and J usage is TRBJ2-1; D possibly matches TRBD1 or TRBD2 (6 bases each). The sequence was collected from a man between 18 and 29 years old who had mild COVID-19 (a few samples of this study predate the infection). Cell type and time point are not known. CDR3 sequence: CASSLGGWMNEQFF. The CDR3 DNA is TGTGCTAGCAGCTTAGGGGGGTGGATGAATGAGCAGTTCTTC.